Sequencing of this T cell receptor (beta chain) was carried out in a study of molecular identifiers for immune sequencing clone quantification. Study results and limitations: Jurkat TCR RNA spiked in from one cell reportedly remained identifiable amid around 1 million naive cells.

Between about 19,000 and 1,000,000 sorted cells, with 10%, 30% or 50% RNA, yielded naive CD8 libraries. Naive CD8 T cells were sorted, and the gate applied was CD8+CD4-CCR7+CD45RA+. As previously described, bulk TCR libraries were made using listed TCR primers. TCRdb reprocessed the PCR reads with MiXCR, giving one entry per CDR3 protein. The table shows over 550,000 distinct CDR3 sequences, with around 25% occurring only once. In germline, CDR1 is LNHDA, CDR2 SQIVND (reference sequence). Trimming took off 7 bases at V and 6 bases at J, with 10 bases between the two ends. The CDR3 contains 12 residues. Notes on this clonotype: Its target is not known.

This chain links TRBV19 with TRBJ1-5, with D maybe TRBD1 (6 bases). The sequenced material came from naive CD8+ T cells from blood, with Jurkat cell RNA spiked in. The subset is: FACS-sorted CD8+CD4-CCR7+CD45RA+ naive T cells. This sequence was found in a human donor in good health. Some libraries in this study had Jurkat cell RNA spiked in. The CDR3 is CASTQGSQPQHF. In DNA form, the CDR3 reads TGTGCCAGTACCCAGGGGAGTCAGCCCCAGCATTTT.